The subject of this entry is one TCR beta chain. The target antigen is unknown. The source material, RNA transcripts, was used to amplify TCR beta CDR3 regions. With the HTBI primer set, the TCR CDR3 went through a first round of RT-PCR. TCRdb re-derived calls from the multiplex PCR reads in MiXCR, one entry per CDR3 protein. Of 700,000 to 950,000 distinct CDR3 sequences in the sample, around a third were seen once. The sample comes from a study of T cells in Graves' hyperthyroidism and ophthalmopathy. Findings of the study overall: Ophthalmopathy onset followed model prediction by a median approximately seven months. Also found in blood were most expanded thyroid clonotypes above 0.001.

This CDR3 contains 15 residues. V lost 5 bases and J 5 bases, leaving 18 bases between the germline ends. Germline V gives CDR1 SGHTA, CDR2 FQGNSA. The genes are TRBV7-2 and TRBJ1-1, with D possibly being TRBD1 (6 bases). The receptor's source is a woman aged 40 to 55 with Graves' hyperthyroidism. What was sequenced was blood. CDR3 in amino acids: CASSQEWGALTEAFF. The CDR3 DNA sequence: TGTGCCAGCAGCCAAGAATGGGGGGCGCTTACTGAAGCTTTCTTT. Based on the CDR3 plus reference TRBV7-2 and TRBJ1-1, the full variable domain is GAGVSQSPSNKVTEKGKDVELRCDPISGHTALYWYRQSLGQGLEFLIYFQGNSAPDKSGLPSDRFSAERTGGSVSTLTIQRTQQEDSAVYLCASSQEWGALTEAFFGQGTRLTVV.